This T cell receptor (beta chain) was sequenced for a study of cytotoxic CD8 clonotypes in ibrutinib-treated CLL (dated by TCRdb to about 2021). With respect to the entire study: The cohort was composed of 11 relapsed/refractory and roughly 16 treatment-naive patients; IGHV unmutated status was identified in roughly 17 patients. Partial responses were observed in about 25 patients and complete responses in 2; after a median follow-up of roughly 72 months, remission was maintained in approximately 14 patients and progression was observed in approximately twelve. The response samples were drawn at a median of around eleven months into treatment, with a range of about 6 to 36 months. Samples averaged approximately 260,000 productive templates and approximately 100,000 productive rearrangements. Longitudinal samples were obtainable from about 30% of the roughly 86 participants in the trial. Cryopreserved peripheral blood mononuclear cells were collected before treatment, at response, and at either disease progression or sustained remission. Patients were still on ibrutinib when every remission and progressive disease sample was collected.

V and J are truncated by 3 bases and 2 bases respectively, leaving an intervening sequence of 13 bases. The CDR3, from cysteine to phenylalanine, totals 16 residues. Kept here is only the CDR3 DNA, which spans 48 bases and is read in frame from base 1. Based on the germline V gene, the CDR1 and CDR2 sequences are MRHNA and SNTAGT. What this sample's time point label stands for: progressive disease on ibrutinib. For TCR beta library preparation, approximately 1.9 micrograms of genomic DNA was extracted from cryopreserved PBMCs. Longitudinal blood samples from CLL patients on ibrutinib monotherapy were analyzed using high-throughput TCR beta sequencing. The patients took part in an open-label, single-center phase 2 trial of ibrutinib monotherapy. The goal of deep resolution MiSeq sequencing was a depth between 1 in 1 million and 1 in 200,000 T cells, and coverage averaged 10x per clonotype. TCR beta libraries were generated with the immunoSEQ hsTCRB Kit. Turning to the authors' computational methods: ImmunoSEQ Data Assistant and ImmunoSEQ Analyzer were used for data analysis, and V, D and J genes were assigned according to IMGT definitions. Clonality, which ranges from 0 to 1, was calculated by subtracting the normalized Shannon entropy of productive rearrangement frequencies from one. Only overrepresented clonotypes making up at least 0.05% of each patient's repertoire were included in the public clonotype analysis. About twelve age-matched healthy donor repertoires from immuneACCESS were used as controls for clonality. This immuneACCESS table, as held by TCRdb, lists in-frame sequences with V and J called but not all clones. Of the missing ones, under half trace to an unresolved V gene in checked studies; the others have no known cause. The V and J calls and clone size come from that table; D and trimming were worked out from the DNA. The sample table lists approximately 67,000 clones, 80% of them with a count of one. The ten largest clonotypes hold roughly 8% of the sample.

Comments on this clone: The clone's antigen remains unknown. Per-nucleotide qualities are absent, and no much larger clonotype sits a single base away.

Summary of the overall study and its limitations: Clonality rose at ibrutinib response, remained stable during sustained remission, and dropped back toward baseline at progression. Baseline clonality was found to be higher than that of age-matched healthy donors and was strongly correlated with circulating CD8+ T-cell counts. Sustained-remission and progressing patients did not have matched sampling times, and lymph node repertoires were not examined. Public clonotypes were rare and either shrank or stayed stable during treatment, and the rise in clonality at ibrutinib response reflected expansion of private clonotypes.

The sequenced sample was PBMCs, obtained at disease progression, from a patient treated with ibrutinib. The rearrangement joined TRBV6-4 to TRBJ2-2, with TRBD2 perhaps the D gene, on 6 matching bases. The TCR comes from a human donor with chronic lymphocytic leukemia. The DNA is as follows: TGTGCCAGCAGTGAGGAGGACTACTACAACACCGGGGAGCTGTTTTTT. This codes for CASSEEDYYNTGELFF.